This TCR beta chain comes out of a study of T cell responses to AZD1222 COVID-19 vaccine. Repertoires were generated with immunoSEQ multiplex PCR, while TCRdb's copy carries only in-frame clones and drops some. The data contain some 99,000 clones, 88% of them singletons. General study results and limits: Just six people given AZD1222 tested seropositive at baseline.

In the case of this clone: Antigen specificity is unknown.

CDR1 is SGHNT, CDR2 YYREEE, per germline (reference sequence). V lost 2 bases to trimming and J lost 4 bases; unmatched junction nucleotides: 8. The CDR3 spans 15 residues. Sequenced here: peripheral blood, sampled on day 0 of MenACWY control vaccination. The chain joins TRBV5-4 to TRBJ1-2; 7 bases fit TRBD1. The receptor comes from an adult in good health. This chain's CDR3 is CASSFGTDQPYGYTF. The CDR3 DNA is TGTGCCAGCAGCTTTGGGACAGACCAGCCCTATGGCTACACCTTC. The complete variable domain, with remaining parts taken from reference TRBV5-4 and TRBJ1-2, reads ETGVTQSPTHLIKTRGQQVTLRCSSQSGHNTVSWYQQALGQGPQFIFQYYREEENGRGNFPPRFSGLQFPNYSSELNVNALELDDSALYLCASSFGTDQPYGYTFGSGTRLTVV.